What follows is one TCR beta chain and its context. With V trimmed by 3 bases and J by 6 bases, 8 bases remained unmatched. This CDR3 spans 16 amino acids. Germline CDR1 is MNHEY and CDR2 is SVGAGI. These data are taken from a study of cytomegalovirus exposure and HLA in healthy donors. PCR used 60 Vbeta primers and 13 Jbeta primers. Clones were read by immunoSEQ multiplex PCR, and TCRdb kept only the in-frame ones, dropping some. The sample consists of over 150,000 clones, 75% of them appearing once. The clonotype originates from a male donor in good health and CMV-seronegative. J is TRBJ2-2 and V is TRBV6-5; TRBD1 matches at 9 bases. What was sequenced was PBMCs. CDR3 in DNA: TGTGCCAGCAGTTATCCGACAGGGGGGAGGGCCGGGGAGCTGTTTTTT. Translated: CASSYPTGGRAGELFF.